The source of this T cell receptor beta chain is a study of blood T cells in healthy people across ages. The CDR3 is 15 amino acids. The germline CDR1 and CDR2 sequences are LNHNV and YYDKDF (reference sequence). Worth noting for this clonotype: The junction differs from germline at one of its ends, possibly a read error.

Combining a sample-barcoded 5' primer with a J-beta primer mix, a second PCR ran for roughly 6 to 12 cycles. TCRdb recomputed calls from the 5' RACE reads with MiXCR, one row per CDR3 protein. Of under 2 million distinct CDR3 sequences in the sample, around 36% were seen once. Material: blood. The sequence was obtained from a woman aged 25-40 years in good health. The genes are TRBV15 and TRBJ1-2; 7 bases match TRBD1. DNA for the CDR3: TGTGCCACCGGCAGCAGGAGACAGGGTATGGACGGCTACACCTTC. Amino acids: CATGSRRQGMDGYTF.